This T cell receptor (beta chain) was found in a study of response to subunit inactivated influenza vaccine. Study observations and caveats: A suggestion made by the authors is that each seasonal influenza vaccination recruits few new T cells.

The germline gives CDR1 SEHNR, CDR2 FQNEAQ (reference sequence). Trimming took 5 bases from V and 6 from J, leaving 11 bases between them. The CDR3 extends over 13 amino acids. Comments on this clonotype: What it recognizes is unknown.

TCRdb processed the RT-PCR reads anew with MiXCR; each CDR3 protein has one entry. The sample holds hundreds of thousands of distinct CDR3 sequences, around 13% seen once. The rearrangement links TRBV7-9 to TRBJ2-4, with a tentative D call TRBD1 (6 bases). The receptor's source is a man over 45 who received an inactivated influenza vaccine. The sequenced sample was PBMCs from blood, obtained approximately 15 days before vaccination. CDR3 amino acids: CASSTATGNIQYF. The CDR3 DNA reads as TGTGCCAGCAGCACCGCGACAGGAAACATTCAGTACTTC.